Each of the 5 T cell receptor beta chains below was sequenced from the same sample in a study of OX40 agonist ivuxolimab in advanced cancers. The repertoire was sequenced with immunoSEQ multiplex PCR; TCRdb's copy has only in-frame clones and lacks some. This sample has around 80,000 clones; about 84% occur once, and the top ten carry 0.4% to 0.5%. Sample: CD4+ or CD8+ T cells sorted from blood, taken in a trial of the OX40 agonist ivuxolimab. The receptors were sampled from an adult with an advanced solid tumor such as melanoma, head and neck, liver or kidney cancer.

This clone appeared a few times. CDR3 DNA sequence: TGTGCCAGCAGCTCAGACAGGGGTGGCAATCAGCCCCAGCATTTT. It is translated as CASSSDRGGNQPQHF. This rearrangement joins TRBV5-5 to TRBJ1-5, with TRBD1 identical over 8 bases. V shed 3 bases, J shed 2 bases, and the junction held 4 bases outside the gene matches. Looked up from germline, CDR1 is SGHKS and CDR2 is YYEKEE (reference sequence). This CDR3 spans 15 amino acids.

This chain joins TRBV7-2 and TRBJ2-3, with D unclear. Trimming stripped 3 bases from V and 2 bases from J, with 3 bases between. Germline assignment: CDR1 SGHTA and CDR2 FQGNSA. The CDR3 is 12 amino acids. Here the CDR3 DNA reads TGTGCCAGCAGCTTTTTCACAGATACGCAGTATTTT. It codes for CASSFFTDTQYF.

In nucleotides, the CDR3 is TGTGCCAGCAGCGTAGCTGGGGGGGGACTAGTCGATGAGCAGTTCTTC. Translating it yields CASSVAGGGLVDEQFF. The chain combines TRBV9 with TRBJ2-1; 8 bases align to TRBD2. The germline V gene has CDR1 SGDLS and CDR2 YYNGEE. The V and J ends lost 0 bases and 8 bases, in that order; junction bases with no gene match: 10. This CDR3 spans 16 amino acids. The full variable domain, completed using reference TRBV9 and TRBJ2-1, is DSGVTQTPKHLITATGQRVTLRCSPRSGDLSVYWYQQSLDQGLQFLIQYYNGEERAKGNILERFSAQQFPDLHSELNLSSLELGDSALYFCASSVAGGGLVDEQFFGPGTRLTVL.

The rearrangement uses TRBV7-9 and TRBJ2-1, with D possibly matching TRBD2 (5 bases). Trimming left V 7 bases short and J 8 bases short, with 12 bases between. Looked up from germline, CDR1 is SEHNR and CDR2 is FQNEAQ (reference sequence). This CDR3 has 12 residues. CDR3 DNA sequence: TGTGCCAGCACCGAGGGCCCCTATGAGCAGTTCTTC. As protein: CASTEGPYEQFF.

This clone was seen once. The chain has TRBV19 and TRBJ2-7; no clear D. This CDR3 has 13 amino acids. Trimming stripped 2 bases from V and 7 bases from J, with 12 bases between. From germline, CDR1 is LNHDA and CDR2 SQIVND (reference sequence). CDR3 sequence: CASSIQILSEQYF. The DNA for the CDR3 is TGTGCCAGTAGTATACAGATACTGAGTGAGCAGTACTTC.